Below are 21 T cell receptor beta chains sequenced from a single sample in a study of response to subunit inactivated influenza vaccine. From the RT-PCR reads, TCRdb called clonotypes with MiXCR, one entry per CDR3 protein. The sample includes roughly 550,000 distinct CDR3 sequences, 20% to 25% of them seen just once. In addition, the sample was reused for a study of T cells expressing NK-cell markers. From that study: Researchers built TCR beta cDNA using 5'RACE template switching with UMIs.

Sequencing was performed on CD4+ T cells sorted from PBMCs, taken roughly 13 days after vaccination. The source of these receptors is a man aged 45-60 years who received an inactivated influenza vaccine.

The gene calls are TRBV11-2 and TRBJ2-5, with 8 bases fitting TRBD2. Germline V lookup: CDR1 SGHAT, CDR2 FQNNGV. This CDR3 region has 16 residues. J was trimmed by 4 bases and V by 5 bases; bases with no gene match: 12. The CDR3 region is CASSPRGLVGRETQYF. CDR3 sequence (DNA): TGTGCCAGCAGCCCAAGGGGACTAGTAGGAAGAGAGACCCAGTACTTC.

This clonotype was seen only a few times. The V and J genes are TRBV11-1 and TRBJ2-7; D is possibly TRBD2 (6 bases). Germline lookup yields CDR1 SGHAT and CDR2 FQDESV (reference sequence). V lost 1 base to trimming and J lost 7 bases, with 26 bases between them. The CDR3 length is 18 residues. CDR3 bases: TGTGCCAGCAGCTTAGATGGAAAGGGTCGGGGGAAAGGACGGGAGCAGTACTTC. Its protein product is CASSLDGKGRGKGREQYF.

This clonotype came up a few times. V gene TRBV10-3 combines with J gene TRBJ1-1, with D possibly being TRBD1 (5 bases). Trimming took off 11 bases at V and 1 base at J, with 17 bases between the two ends. Germline V gene data show CDR1 as ENHRY and CDR2 as SYGVKD. This CDR3 is 14 amino acids long. CDR3 sequence reads: CAASGIGQNTEAFF. CDR3 nucleotides: TGTGCCGCCTCCGGGATCGGACAGAACACTGAAGCTTTCTTT.

This clonotype was seen at least ten times. One junction end disagrees with the germline gene, perhaps due to a read error. The chain recombines TRBV4-1 with TRBJ1-6; 9 nucleotides align to TRBD1. Per the germline V gene, CDR1 is MGHRA and CDR2 is YSYEKL. The CDR3 length is 14 residues. The CDR3 nucleotides are TGTGCCAGCAGCCACGGACAGGGGAATTCACCCCTCCACTTT. Residues: CASSHGQGNSPLHF.

The chain couples TRBV18 to TRBJ2-1; D is perhaps TRBD2 (6 bases). The CDR3 is 15 amino acids. The germline V gene encodes CDR1 KGHSH and CDR2 LQKENI. The V end lost 7 bases, the J end lost 6 bases, and 19 bases lay between the germline ends. The CDR3 region is CASYPRVSSGNEQFF. In DNA form, the CDR3 reads TGTGCCAGCTACCCCAGGGTGAGTAGCGGCAATGAGCAGTTCTTC.

The chain carries TRBV19 and TRBJ1-5; D call uncertain. Germline assignment: CDR1 LNHDA and CDR2 SQIVND (reference sequence). Trimming took off 2 bases at V and 0 bases at J, with 8 bases between the two ends. The CDR3 consists of 15 residues. The CDR3 loop reads CASSIQVDSNQPQHF. The CDR3, as DNA: TGTGCCAGTAGTATACAGGTAGATAGCAATCAGCCCCAGCATTTT.

This clonotype was seen a handful of times. V is TRBV12-3 or TRBV12-4 and J is TRBJ1-5, with TRBD1 matching 7 bases. The CDR3 runs to 14 residues. The J segment lost 0 bases and the V segment lost 5 bases, leaving 1 base of the junction unmatched. The CDR3 region is CASSGTASNQPQHF. DNA for the CDR3: TGTGCCAGCAGTGGGACAGCTAGCAATCAGCCCCAGCATTTT.

This clonotype was seen a handful of times. The V gene is TRBV29-1, the J gene TRBJ2-7; TRBD2 aligns across 8 bases. The CDR3 has 17 amino acids. V was clipped by 6 bases and J by 3 bases; unmatched bases: 19. Germline loops: CDR1 SQVTM, CDR2 ANQGSEA. CDR3 in amino acids: CSVMHNRPSGGNYEQYF. CDR3 coding DNA: TGCAGCGTCATGCACAATCGTCCCTCGGGGGGGAACTACGAGCAGTACTTC.

The table lists this clonotype with a few counts. The rearrangement uses TRBV29-1 and TRBJ2-3; the D is unclear. CDR1 SQVTM and CDR2 ANQGSEA come from the germline V gene. The length of the CDR3 is 17 residues. V was shortened by 5 bases and J by 1 base, with 22 bases between the two germline ends. CDR3 DNA sequence: TGCAGCGTTAAAGGACCATCACAGAGAACTCGCACAGATACGCAGTATTTT. Protein: CSVKGPSQRTRTDTQYF.

V usage is TRBV10-3 and J usage is TRBJ1-4; D may be TRBD1 (6 bases). V lost 0 bases, J lost 8 bases, and 16 bases lay in between. Germline V gene lookup returns CDR1 ENHRY and CDR2 SYGVKD. This CDR3 comprises 16 residues. CDR3 nucleotides: TGTGCCATCAGTGAGTCTGGGGCAGGGGTCGGCGAAAAACTGTTTTTT. Translating gives CAISESGAGVGEKLFF.

This clonotype has just a few counts. This chain links TRBV4-3 with TRBJ2-7; unclear D gene. The CDR3 consists of 14 residues. V was shortened by 1 base and J by 5 bases, with 12 bases between the two germline ends. Germline V lookup: CDR1 LGHNA, CDR2 YSLEER. The DNA of the CDR3 is TGCGCCAGCAGCCAAGGCCCAGGCCCCAACGAGCAGTACTTC. Translating gives CASSQGPGPNEQYF.

This clonotype was detected a few times. This chain uses TRBV4-3 with TRBJ2-3; TRBD1 or TRBD2 may be the D gene (6 bases each). CDR1 is LGHNA and CDR2 is YSLEER in the germline V gene. Deletions cut 0 bases from V and 5 bases from J, with 15 bases between. This CDR3 spans 16 amino acids. DNA of the CDR3: TGCGCCAGCAGCCAAGATATGGGGGGCCGGGGAGATACGCAGTATTTT. It codes for CASSQDMGGRGDTQYF.

A few counts support this clonotype. V usage is TRBV7-9 and J usage is TRBJ1-1; D gene ambiguous. This CDR3 is built from 16 residues. CDR1 SEHNR and CDR2 FQNEAQ come from the germline V gene (reference sequence). Trimming took off 1 base at V and 3 bases at J, with 15 bases between the two ends. Written as DNA, the CDR3 is TGTGCCAGCAGCTTAGGTTCGGGTGGGTTGGACACTGAAGCTTTCTTT. Its translation is CASSLGSGGLDTEAFF.

V is TRBV7-7 and J is TRBJ2-7; 7 bases line up with TRBD1. The germline V gene has CDR1 SSHAT and CDR2 FNYEAQ (reference sequence). This CDR3 contains 17 residues. CDR3 amino acids: CASRPESLGGPSYEQYF. DNA of the CDR3: TGTGCTAGCCGACCCGAAAGCTTAGGGGGCCCCTCCTACGAGCAGTACTTC.

The rearrangement joins TRBV20-1 to TRBJ2-3; TRBD2 matches at 13 bases. V was pared by 4 bases and J by 4 bases, with 8 bases of the junction left unmatched. This CDR3 is 16 amino acids long. Per the germline V gene, CDR1 is DFQATT and CDR2 is SNEGSKA (reference sequence). CDR3 DNA: TGCAGTGCTACCGGGACTAGCGGGACCGGGGCAGATACGCAGTATTTT. This codes for CSATGTSGTGADTQYF.

This clonotype came up a few times. V usage is TRBV2 and J usage is TRBJ1-1; D is unclear. The CDR3 covers 14 residues. Germline V gives CDR1 SNHLY, CDR2 FYNNEI. V dropped 6 bases and J dropped 1 base, with 12 bases sitting between them. As DNA, the CDR3 is TGTGCCAGCAGGCGTGTCCTCACGAACACTGAAGCTTTCTTT. The encoded protein is CASRRVLTNTEAFF.

The chain links TRBV11-3 to TRBJ2-3, with 8 nucleotides matching TRBD1. After removal of 4 bases from V and 8 bases from J, the junction contained 14 bases not matched to a gene. CDR3 length equals 16 residues. Germline CDR1 reads SGHNT; CDR2 reads YENEEA. The CDR3 sequence is CASSSAGGRNQGTQYF. Here the CDR3 DNA reads TGTGCCAGCAGCTCCGCAGGGGGCCGAAACCAGGGTACGCAGTATTTT.

This clonotype was observed a few times. V and J are TRBV5-1 and TRBJ2-2; 7 bases line up with TRBD1. This CDR3 is built from 13 residues. The ends lost 4 bases at V and 6 bases at J; junction bases unmatched: 3. Germline V gene sequence: CDR1 SGHRS, CDR2 YFSETQ. The CDR3 bases are TGCGCCAGCAGCCGAACAGGGGCCGGGGAGCTGTTTTTT. Translated: CASSRTGAGELFF.

This sequence joins TRBV7-2 and TRBJ1-2; 7 bases fit TRBD1. With V trimmed by 5 bases and J by 8 bases, 14 bases remained unmatched. CDR3 length: 15 residues. CDR1 and CDR2 from the germline V gene are SGHTA and FQGNSA. CDR3 loop: CASSEQIKQGSGYTF. The CDR3 coding sequence is TGTGCCAGCAGCGAGCAGATCAAACAGGGGTCGGGCTACACCTTC.

This clonotype showed up just a few times. The genes are TRBV15 and TRBJ2-1; 9 bases line up with TRBD2. CDR1 and CDR2 (germline): LNHNV, YYDKDF (reference sequence). V lost 3 bases, J lost 2 bases, and 5 bases stayed unmatched. The CDR3 runs to 16 residues. The CDR3 coding sequence is TGTGCCACCAGCAGCCGGCAGCGGGGGGCCTACAATGAGCAGTTCTTC. Protein: CATSSRQRGAYNEQFF.

The gene calls are TRBV7-2 and TRBJ2-1; 10 positions agree with TRBD2. Germline-derived CDR1 and CDR2 are SGHTA and FQGNSA. V dropped 0 bases and J dropped 0; count of bases not matched to a gene: 2. The length of the CDR3 is 17 residues. The CDR3 here is CASSLASGRFSYNEQFF. DNA of the CDR3: TGTGCCAGCAGCTTAGCTAGCGGGAGGTTCTCCTACAATGAGCAGTTCTTC.